This record concerns one T cell receptor beta chain sequence. The data derive from a study of OX40 agonist ivuxolimab in advanced cancers. Per germline, CDR1 LNHDA and CDR2 SQIVND (reference sequence). The CDR3 is 14 amino acids. The ends were cut back, 2 bases at V and 2 bases at J, with 9 bases in the middle. TCRdb keeps only in-frame clones here, not all; method: immunoSEQ multiplex PCR. The sample contains about 71,000 clones, around 94% of which appear only once. The rearrangement links TRBV19 to TRBJ1-2; D gene unclear. This receptor was obtained from an adult with an advanced solid tumor such as melanoma, head and neck, liver or kidney cancer. The sequences come from CD4+ or CD8+ T cells sorted from blood, collected in a trial of the OX40 agonist ivuxolimab. For the CDR3, the DNA is TGTGCCAGTAGTATAAAGATCGGGAACTATGGCTACACCTTC. The encoded protein is CASSIKIGNYGYTF.